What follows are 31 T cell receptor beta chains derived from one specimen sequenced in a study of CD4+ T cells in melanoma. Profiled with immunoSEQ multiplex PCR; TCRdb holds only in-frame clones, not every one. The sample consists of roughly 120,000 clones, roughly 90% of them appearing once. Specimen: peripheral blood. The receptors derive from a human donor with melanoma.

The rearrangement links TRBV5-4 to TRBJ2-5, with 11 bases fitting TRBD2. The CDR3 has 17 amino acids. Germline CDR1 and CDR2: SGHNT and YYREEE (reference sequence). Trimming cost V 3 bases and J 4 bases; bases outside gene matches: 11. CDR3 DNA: TGTGCCAGCAGCTCCGTAGCGGGAGGGCTCAGAGGAGAGACCCAGTACTTC. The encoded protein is CASSSVAGGLRGETQYF.

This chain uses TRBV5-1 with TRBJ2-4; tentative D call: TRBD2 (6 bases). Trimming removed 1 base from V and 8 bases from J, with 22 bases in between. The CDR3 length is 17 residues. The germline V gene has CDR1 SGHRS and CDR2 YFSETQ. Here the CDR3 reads CASSLTWAGMKGDIQYF. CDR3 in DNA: TGCGCCAGCAGCTTGACTTGGGCGGGAATGAAAGGGGACATTCAGTACTTC.

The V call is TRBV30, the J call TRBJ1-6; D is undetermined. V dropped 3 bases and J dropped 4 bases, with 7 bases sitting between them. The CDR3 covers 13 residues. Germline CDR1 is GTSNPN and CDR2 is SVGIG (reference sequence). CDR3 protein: CAWRTRYNSPLHF. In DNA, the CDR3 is TGTGCCTGGAGAACCAGGTATAATTCACCCCTCCACTTT.

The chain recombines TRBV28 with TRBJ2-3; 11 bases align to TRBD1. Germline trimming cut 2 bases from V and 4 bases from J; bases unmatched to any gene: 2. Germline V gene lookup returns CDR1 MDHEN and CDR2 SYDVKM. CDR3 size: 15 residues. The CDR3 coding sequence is TGTGCCAGCAGTTTAGGGACAGGGGGAGCAGATACGCAGTATTTT. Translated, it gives CASSLGTGGADTQYF.

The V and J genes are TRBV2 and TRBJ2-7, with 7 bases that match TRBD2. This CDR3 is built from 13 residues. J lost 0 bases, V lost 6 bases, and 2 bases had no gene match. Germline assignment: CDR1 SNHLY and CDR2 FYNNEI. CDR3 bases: TGTGCCAGCAGGATAGCGGGCTCCTACGAGCAGTACTTC. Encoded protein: CASRIAGSYEQYF.

In nucleotides, the CDR3 is TGTGCCAGCAGCCACCAACAGGGTAGCACAGATACGCAGTATTTT. It codes for CASSHQQGSTDTQYF. The chain links TRBV4-2 to TRBJ2-3; D is possibly TRBD1 (6 bases). Trimming removed 3 bases at V and 0 bases at J, with 10 bases between. The germline gives CDR1 LGHNA, CDR2 YNFKEQ. The CDR3 covers 15 residues.

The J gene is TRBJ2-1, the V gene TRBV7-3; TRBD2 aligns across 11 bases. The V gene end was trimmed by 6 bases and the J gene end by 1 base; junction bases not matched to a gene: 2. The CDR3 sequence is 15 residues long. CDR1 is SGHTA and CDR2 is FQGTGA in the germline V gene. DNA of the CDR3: TGTGCCAGCAGGTCTAGCGGGGGGTCCTACAATGAGCAGTTCTTC. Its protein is CASRSSGGSYNEQFF.

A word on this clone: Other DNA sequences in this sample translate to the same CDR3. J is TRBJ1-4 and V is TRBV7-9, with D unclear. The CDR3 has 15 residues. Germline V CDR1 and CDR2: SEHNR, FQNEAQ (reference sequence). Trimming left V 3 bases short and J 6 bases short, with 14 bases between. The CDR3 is CASSLLRGFDEKLFF. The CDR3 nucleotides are TGTGCCAGCAGCTTGTTACGAGGTTTTGATGAAAAACTGTTTTTT.

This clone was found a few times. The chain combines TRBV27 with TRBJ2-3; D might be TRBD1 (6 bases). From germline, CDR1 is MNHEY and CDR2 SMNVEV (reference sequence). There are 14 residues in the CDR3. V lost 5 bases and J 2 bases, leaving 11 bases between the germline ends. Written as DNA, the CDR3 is TGTGCCAGCAGTCCAAGGACAGCCACAGATACGCAGTATTTT. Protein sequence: CASSPRTATDTQYF.

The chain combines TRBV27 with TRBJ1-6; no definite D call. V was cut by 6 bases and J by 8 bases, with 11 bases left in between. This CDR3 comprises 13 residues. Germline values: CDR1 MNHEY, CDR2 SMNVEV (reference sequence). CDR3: CASRVNWDSPLHF. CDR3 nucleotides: TGTGCCAGCAGGGTCAATTGGGATTCACCCCTCCACTTT.

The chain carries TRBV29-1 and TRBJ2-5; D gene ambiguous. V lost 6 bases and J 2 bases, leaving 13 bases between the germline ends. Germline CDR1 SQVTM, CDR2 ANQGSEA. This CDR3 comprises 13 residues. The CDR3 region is CSVRTAEQETQYF. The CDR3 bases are TGCAGCGTCCGGACCGCCGAACAAGAGACCCAGTACTTC.

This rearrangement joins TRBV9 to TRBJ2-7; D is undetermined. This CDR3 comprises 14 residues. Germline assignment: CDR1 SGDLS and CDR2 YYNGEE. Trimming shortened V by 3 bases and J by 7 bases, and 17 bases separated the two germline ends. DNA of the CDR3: TGTGCCAGCAGCGCACGGACCTCTTATGGGGAGCAGTACTTC. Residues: CASSARTSYGEQYF.

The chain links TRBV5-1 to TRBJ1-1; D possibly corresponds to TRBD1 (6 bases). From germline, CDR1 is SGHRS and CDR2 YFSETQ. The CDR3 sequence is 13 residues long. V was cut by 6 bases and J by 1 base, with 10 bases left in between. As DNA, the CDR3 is TGCGCCAGCATCGGGACAACGAACACTGAAGCTTTCTTT. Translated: CASIGTTNTEAFF.

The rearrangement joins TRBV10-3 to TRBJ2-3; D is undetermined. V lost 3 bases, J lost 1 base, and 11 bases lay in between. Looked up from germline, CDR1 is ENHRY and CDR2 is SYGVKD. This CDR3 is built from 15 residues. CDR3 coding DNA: TGTGCCATCAGTGATACGCTGGCTGGCACAGATACGCAGTATTTT. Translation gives CAISDTLAGTDTQYF.

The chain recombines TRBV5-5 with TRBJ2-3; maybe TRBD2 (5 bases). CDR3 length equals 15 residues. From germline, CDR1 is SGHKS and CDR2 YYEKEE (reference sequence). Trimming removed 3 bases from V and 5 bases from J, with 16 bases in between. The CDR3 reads CASSSPGPAGDTQYF. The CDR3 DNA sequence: TGTGCCAGCAGCTCACCGGGCCCCGCGGGAGATACGCAGTATTTT.

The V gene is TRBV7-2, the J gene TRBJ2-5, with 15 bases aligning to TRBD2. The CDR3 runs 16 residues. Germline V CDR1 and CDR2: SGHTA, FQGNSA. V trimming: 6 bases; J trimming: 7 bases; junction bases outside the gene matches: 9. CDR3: CASSRTSGGAFGTQYF. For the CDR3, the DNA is TGTGCCAGCAGTCGGACTAGCGGGGGGGCTTTTGGGACCCAGTACTTC.

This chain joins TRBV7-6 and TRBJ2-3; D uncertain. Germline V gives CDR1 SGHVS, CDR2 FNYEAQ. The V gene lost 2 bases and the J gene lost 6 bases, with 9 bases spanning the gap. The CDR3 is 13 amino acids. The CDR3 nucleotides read TGTGCCAGCAGCTTAACGTGGGCGGATACGCAGTATTTT. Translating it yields CASSLTWADTQYF.

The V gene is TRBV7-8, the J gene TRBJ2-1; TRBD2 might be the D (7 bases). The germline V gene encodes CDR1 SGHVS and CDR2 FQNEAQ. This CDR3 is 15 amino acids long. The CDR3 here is CADATGGLPYNEQFF. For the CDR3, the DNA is TGTGCAGACGCAACGGGGGGCCTCCCCTACAATGAGCAGTTCTTC.

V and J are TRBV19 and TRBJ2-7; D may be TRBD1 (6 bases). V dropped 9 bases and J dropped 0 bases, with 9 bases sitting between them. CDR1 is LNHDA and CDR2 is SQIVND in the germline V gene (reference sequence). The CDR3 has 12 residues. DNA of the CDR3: TGTGCCAGCGGACAGTACTCCTACGAGCAGTACTTC. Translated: CASGQYSYEQYF.

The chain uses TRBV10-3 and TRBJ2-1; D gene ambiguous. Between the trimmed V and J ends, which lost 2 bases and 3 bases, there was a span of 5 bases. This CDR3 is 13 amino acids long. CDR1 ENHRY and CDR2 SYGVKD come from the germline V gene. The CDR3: CAISETVYNEQFF. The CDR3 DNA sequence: TGTGCCATCAGTGAGACGGTCTACAATGAGCAGTTCTTC.

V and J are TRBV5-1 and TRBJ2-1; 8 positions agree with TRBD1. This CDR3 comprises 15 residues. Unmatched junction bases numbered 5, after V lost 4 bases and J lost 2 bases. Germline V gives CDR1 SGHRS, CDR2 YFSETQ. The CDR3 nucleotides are TGCGCCAGCAGCGCCGGACAGGGAGCCTACAATGAGCAGTTCTTC. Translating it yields CASSAGQGAYNEQFF.

The CDR3 reads CASRKKLGGNQPQHF. The CDR3 bases are TGTGCCAGTCGGAAAAAACTGGGGGGAAATCAGCCCCAGCATTTT. The chain combines TRBV19 with TRBJ1-5, with D possibly matching TRBD1 (5 bases). Trimming shortened V by 8 bases and J by 4 bases, and 18 bases separated the two germline ends. Germline V gene data show CDR1 as LNHDA and CDR2 as SQIVND (reference sequence). The length of the CDR3 is 15 residues. The full variable domain, with the rest looked up from reference TRBV19 and TRBJ1-5, is DGGITQSPKYLFRKEGQNVTLSCEQNLNHDAMYWYRQDPGQGLRLIYYSQIVNDFQKGDIAEGYSVSREKKESFPLTVTSAQKNPTAFYLCASRKKLGGNQPQHFGDGTRLSIL.

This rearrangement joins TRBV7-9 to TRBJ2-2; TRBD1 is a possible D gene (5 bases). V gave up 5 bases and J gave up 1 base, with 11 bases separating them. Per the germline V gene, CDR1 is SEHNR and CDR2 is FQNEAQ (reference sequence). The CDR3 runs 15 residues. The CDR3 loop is CASSHAQGNTGELFF. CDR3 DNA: TGTGCCAGCAGCCATGCTCAGGGGAACACCGGGGAGCTGTTTTTT.

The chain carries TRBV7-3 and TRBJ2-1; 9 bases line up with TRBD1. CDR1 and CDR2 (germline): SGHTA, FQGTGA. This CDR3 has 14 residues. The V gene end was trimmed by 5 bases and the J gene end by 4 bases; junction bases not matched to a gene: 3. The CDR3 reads CASSDRGGYNEQFF. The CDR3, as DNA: TGTGCCAGCAGCGACAGGGGGGGATACAATGAGCAGTTCTTC. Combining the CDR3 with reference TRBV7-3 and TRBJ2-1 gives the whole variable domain GAGVSQTPSNKVTEKGKYVELRCDPISGHTALYWYRQSLGQGPEFLIYFQGTGAADDSGLPNDRFFAVRPEGSVSTLKIQRTERGDSAVYLCASSDRGGYNEQFFGPGTRLTVL.

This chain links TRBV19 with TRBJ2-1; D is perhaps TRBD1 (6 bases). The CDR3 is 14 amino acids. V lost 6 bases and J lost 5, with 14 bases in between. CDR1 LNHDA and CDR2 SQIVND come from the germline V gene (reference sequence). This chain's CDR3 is CASRSRGANNEQFF. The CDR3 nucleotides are TGTGCCAGTAGATCCAGGGGCGCTAACAATGAGCAGTTCTTC.

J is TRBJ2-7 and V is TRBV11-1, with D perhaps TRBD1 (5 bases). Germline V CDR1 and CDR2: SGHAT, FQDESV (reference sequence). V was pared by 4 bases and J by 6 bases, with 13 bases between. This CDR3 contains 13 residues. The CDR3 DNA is TGTGCCAGCAGCTCCTCCTGGACATTCGAGCAGTACTTC. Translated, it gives CASSSSWTFEQYF.

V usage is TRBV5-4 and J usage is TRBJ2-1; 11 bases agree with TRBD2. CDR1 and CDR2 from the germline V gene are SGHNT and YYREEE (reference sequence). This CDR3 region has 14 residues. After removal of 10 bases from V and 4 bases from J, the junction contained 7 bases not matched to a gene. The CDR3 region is CAVTSGGTYNEQFF. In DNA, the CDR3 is TGTGCCGTAACTAGCGGGGGCACTTACAATGAGCAGTTCTTC. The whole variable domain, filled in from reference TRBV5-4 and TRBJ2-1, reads ETGVTQSPTHLIKTRGQQVTLRCSSQSGHNTVSWYQQALGQGPQFIFQYYREEENGRGNFPPRFSGLQFPNYSSELNVNALELDDSALYLCAVTSGGTYNEQFFGPGTRLTVL.

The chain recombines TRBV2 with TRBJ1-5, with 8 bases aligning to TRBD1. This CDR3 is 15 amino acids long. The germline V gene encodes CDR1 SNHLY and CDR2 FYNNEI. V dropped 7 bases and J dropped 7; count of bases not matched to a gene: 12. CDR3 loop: CASTFLDRGGQPQHF. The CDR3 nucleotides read TGTGCCAGCACCTTCCTTGACAGGGGTGGGCAGCCCCAGCATTTT.

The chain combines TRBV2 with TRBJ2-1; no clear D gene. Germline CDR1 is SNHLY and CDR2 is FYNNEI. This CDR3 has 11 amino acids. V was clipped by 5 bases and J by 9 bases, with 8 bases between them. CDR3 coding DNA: TGTGCCAGCAGTTATAGTGTTGAGCAGTTCTTC. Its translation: CASSYSVEQFF.

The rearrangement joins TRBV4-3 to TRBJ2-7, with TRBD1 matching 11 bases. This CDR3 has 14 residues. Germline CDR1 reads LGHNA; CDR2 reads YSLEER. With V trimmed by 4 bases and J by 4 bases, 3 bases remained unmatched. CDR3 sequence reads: CASSPGQGVYEQYF. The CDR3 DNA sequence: TGCGCCAGCAGCCCGGGACAGGGGGTTTACGAGCAGTACTTC.

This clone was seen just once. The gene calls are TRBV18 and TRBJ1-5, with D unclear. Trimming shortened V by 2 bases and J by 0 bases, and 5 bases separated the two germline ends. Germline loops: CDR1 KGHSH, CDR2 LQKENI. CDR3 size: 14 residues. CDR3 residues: CASSPGNSNQPQHF. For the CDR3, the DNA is TGTGCCAGCTCACCAGGGAATAGCAATCAGCCCCAGCATTTT.